These 18 T cell receptor beta chains share one sample of origin, sequenced in a study of CD8+ T cells in alopecia areata (dated by TCRdb to the late 2010s). Library method: the immunoSEQ multiplex PCR assay. RNA was extracted from all samples and reverse transcribed into cDNA, which served as template for TCR sequencing. Not all clones reach the TCRdb copy of this immuneACCESS table, which keeps in-frame sequences only. Checked studies attribute under half of the gap to unresolved V genes and leave the rest unexplained. The sample profile shows hundreds of thousands of clones; 60% of them were found once. 0.8% to 1% of the sample is in the top ten clones. Sample treatment or condition, as interpreted from the label and publication: oral pan-JAK inhibitor, 5-10 mg twice daily. The starting material was CD4+ T cells sorted from blood, obtained between weeks 51 and 54, from a patient treated with tofacitinib. Receptors were obtained from a human donor with alopecia areata.

CDR3 DNA sequence: TGTGCCACCAGCAGGGGACTACGGACAGCACTTAGCACAGATACGCAGTATTTT. Translation gives CATSRGLRTALSTDTQYF. The chain links TRBV15 to TRBJ2-3, with D possibly matching TRBD2 (7 bases). Germline assignment: CDR1 LNHNV and CDR2 YYDKDF (reference sequence). CDR3 length: 18 residues. The V gene lost 3 bases and the J gene lost 0 bases, with 19 bases spanning the gap.

This clone has more than one count but fewer than ten. J is TRBJ1-5 and V is TRBV2; D not certain. This CDR3 is built from 14 residues. The V and J ends lost 1 base and 9 bases respectively, with 13 bases between them. CDR1 and CDR2 from the germline V gene are SNHLY and FYNNEI. CDR3 nucleotides: TGTGCCAGCAGTGAAGACTTAGGTTATTGGCCCCAGCATTTT. Encoded protein: CASSEDLGYWPQHF.

The CDR3 nucleotides read TGTGCCAGCAGTTACCTGGGGGGGTCCTCTAACTATGGCTACACCTTC. Translating gives CASSYLGGSSNYGYTF. The chain is built from TRBV6-5 and TRBJ1-2, with D perhaps matching TRBD1 (5 bases). V lost 2 bases, J lost 0 bases, and 13 bases lay in between. This CDR3 has 16 residues. Germline assignment: CDR1 MNHEY and CDR2 SVGAGI.

This chain joins TRBV9 and TRBJ1-6, with 7 bases that match TRBD1. The CDR3 covers 14 residues. Trimming removed 4 bases from V and 8 bases from J; junction bases left unmatched: 6. From germline, CDR1 is SGDLS and CDR2 YYNGEE. The CDR3 reads CASSQGDKDSPLHF. CDR3 sequence (DNA): TGTGCCAGCAGCCAGGGGGACAAAGATTCACCCCTCCACTTT.

The rearrangement links TRBV7-9 to TRBJ1-2, with 12 bases lining up with TRBD1. Trimming cost V 8 bases and J 8 bases; bases outside gene matches: 0. This CDR3 comprises 11 residues. Germline-derived CDR1 and CDR2 are SEHNR and FQNEAQ (reference sequence). The CDR3 region is CASGTGGGYTF. The CDR3 coding sequence is TGTGCCAGCGGGACAGGGGGCGGCTACACCTTC.

V usage is TRBV9 and J usage is TRBJ2-3; 8 bases are shared with TRBD1. The germline V gene has CDR1 SGDLS and CDR2 YYNGEE. The CDR3 consists of 16 residues. Trimming removed 3 bases from V and 0 bases from J; junction bases left unmatched: 6. The DNA of the CDR3 is TGTGCCAGCAGCGCAAATCAGGGGGCAAGCACAGATACGCAGTATTTT. This gives the protein CASSANQGASTDTQYF.

This clone was observed a single time. The V call is TRBV7-6, the J call TRBJ1-5; D call uncertain. Germline V gene sequence: CDR1 SGHVS, CDR2 FNYEAQ. The CDR3 has 12 amino acids. The V end was cut by 5 bases, the J end by 9 bases, with 11 bases between. The CDR3 DNA reads as TGTGCCAGCAGCCCCCCAAACATGCCCCAGCATTTT. The encoded protein is CASSPPNMPQHF.

The rearrangement uses TRBV30 and TRBJ1-1; 8 positions match TRBD1. J lost 6 bases, V lost 1 base, and 4 bases had no gene match. The CDR3 extends over 13 amino acids. Germline V gives CDR1 GTSNPN, CDR2 SVGIG (reference sequence). The DNA for the CDR3 is TGTGCCTGGAGTGACAGGGGGTCGGCTGAAGCTTTCTTT. This sequence encodes CAWSDRGSAEAFF.

The chain links TRBV7-2 to TRBJ1-5, with D unresolved. Trimming stripped 2 bases from V and 7 bases from J, with 9 bases between. CDR3 size: 13 residues. In germline, CDR1 is SGHTA, CDR2 FQGNSA. The CDR3 region has the DNA TGTGCCAGCAGCTTAAGGTTCGTCCAGCCCCAGCATTTT. It codes for CASSLRFVQPQHF. Supplemented by reference TRBV7-2 and TRBJ1-5, the full variable domain reads GAGVSQSPSNKVTEKGKDVELRCDPISGHTALYWYRQSLGQGLEFLIYFQGNSAPDKSGLPSDRFSAERTGGSVSTLTIQRTQQEDSAVYLCASSLRFVQPQHFGDGTRLSIL.

This chain joins TRBV2 and TRBJ1-2; 8 positions agree with TRBD1. The CDR3 sequence is 15 residues long. Germline V gene lookup returns CDR1 SNHLY and CDR2 FYNNEI. V shed 6 bases, J shed 0 bases, and the junction held 6 bases outside the gene matches. The CDR3 coding sequence is TGTGCCAGCAGGGGGACAGGTCAAACTAACTATGGCTACACCTTC. Translating gives CASRGTGQTNYGYTF.

This clone was recorded a few times. The chain has TRBV30 and TRBJ1-1; 7 bases line up with TRBD1. The CDR3 is 17 residues long. Germline values: CDR1 GTSNPN, CDR2 SVGIG (reference sequence). J lost 0 bases, V lost 0 bases, and 10 bases had no gene match. CDR3 DNA: TGTGCCTGGAGTGTCGCCAGGGGGACCCTCATGAACACTGAAGCTTTCTTT. As protein: CAWSVARGTLMNTEAFF.

This rearrangement joins TRBV29-1 to TRBJ2-1; TRBD1 might be the D (5 bases). The CDR3 has 13 residues. Per the germline V gene, CDR1 is SQVTM and CDR2 is ANQGSEA. With 7 bases removed from V and 6 bases from J, the gap between germline ends came to 16 bases. The CDR3 DNA reads as TGCAGCGCACACCTACAGGCCGGCAATGAGCAGTTCTTC. This encodes CSAHLQAGNEQFF.

This clone has only one observation. At the DNA level, this CDR3 is encoded by other sequences in the same sample as well. V is TRBV7-9 and J is TRBJ1-5; 7 nucleotides line up with TRBD1. The V and J ends lost 3 bases and 3 bases, in that order; junction bases with no gene match: 2. This CDR3 is built from 14 residues. Germline values: CDR1 SEHNR, CDR2 FQNEAQ (reference sequence). CDR3 sequence (DNA): TGTGCCAGCAGCTTGGGGACAGACAATCAGCCCCAGCATTTT. Encoded protein: CASSLGTDNQPQHF. Full variable domain (remainder filled in from reference TRBV7-9 and TRBJ1-5): DTGVSQNPRHKITKRGQNVTFRCDPISEHNRLYWYRQTLGQGPEFLTYFQNEAQLEKSRLLSDRFSAERPKGSFSTLEIQRTEQGDSAMYLCASSLGTDNQPQHFGDGTRLSIL.

The gene calls are TRBV6-1 and TRBJ2-7, with D possibly matching TRBD1 (6 bases). Trimming removed 6 bases from V and 6 bases from J, with 15 bases in between. The CDR3 contains 13 residues. Looked up from germline, CDR1 is MNHNS and CDR2 is SASEGT. The CDR3 region is CASRGVTGTEQYF. In DNA, the CDR3 is TGTGCCAGCAGAGGAGTTACAGGGACCGAGCAGTACTTC.

The chain links TRBV30 to TRBJ2-2, with 8 bases that match TRBD1. V shed 4 bases and J 4 bases; nucleotides not matched to a gene: 2. CDR1 is GTSNPN and CDR2 is SVGIG in the germline V gene (reference sequence). The CDR3 is 13 residues long. DNA for the CDR3: TGTGCCTGGAATGACAGGGGCACCGGGGAGCTGTTTTTT. Its translation is CAWNDRGTGELFF.

The chain links TRBV11-2 to TRBJ1-1; D remains ambiguous. The CDR3 is 12 amino acids. Between the trimmed V and J ends, which lost 4 bases and 5 bases, there was a span of 8 bases. Per the germline V gene, CDR1 is SGHAT and CDR2 is FQNNGV. The DNA of the CDR3 is TGTGCCAGCAGCTCCCGTAGTACTGAAGCTTTCTTT. Its translation is CASSSRSTEAFF.

This clone was counted only a few times. The chain carries TRBV6-6 and TRBJ1-1; D ambiguous. The V end was cut by 5 bases, the J end by 5 bases, with 6 bases between. The CDR3 has 11 residues. Germline values: CDR1 MNHNY, CDR2 SVGAGI (reference sequence). The CDR3 spells CASSPQTEAFF. The CDR3 coding sequence is TGTGCCAGCAGTCCTCAGACTGAAGCTTTCTTT.

For the CDR3, the DNA is TGTGCCAGCAGCCCTCTGGGACAGGGGGTCGGTACAGATACGCAGTATTTT. Its translation is CASSPLGQGVGTDTQYF. This chain links TRBV7-3 with TRBJ2-3, with 11 positions matching TRBD1. The germline CDR1 and CDR2 sequences are SGHTA and FQGTGA. Unmatched junction bases numbered 10, after V lost 5 bases and J lost 3 bases. This CDR3 has 17 amino acids.